This entry features one TCR beta chain sequence. This sample was included in a study of blood T cell repertoires in COVID-19. Whole-study context: COVID-19 samples collected from the United States, Italy and Spain covered acute and convalescent phases.

Only in-frame clones appear in the TCRdb table, and some are missing; sequencing was by immunoSEQ multiplex PCR. The sample shows approximately 310,000 clones, 85% of them seen only once. Germline CDR1 reads SGHDN; CDR2 reads FVKESK. With 0 bases removed from V and 8 bases from J, the gap between germline ends came to 13 bases. The CDR3 has 14 residues. The sequence was collected from a woman in her 30s who had been exposed to COVID-19. V gene TRBV14 combines with J gene TRBJ1-2; possibly TRBD1 for D (5 bases). The sample consisted of PBMCs or T cells enriched from blood (not recorded which). The CDR3, as DNA: TGTGCCAGCAGCCAAGATCGCGGGGGACGAGGCTACACCTTC. It specifies CASSQDRGGRGYTF.